These 14 T cell receptor beta chains came from one sample sequenced in a study of persistence of HIV-infected CD4 T cells. Lysates of CMV-infected fibroblasts at 9.5 to 10 ug/mL stimulated these cells. Sorted nonresponding memory CD4+ T cells were CD40L-negative, CD69-negative, CD45RO-high. The immunoSEQ assay was version 4, run in survey mode. Produced via immunoSEQ multiplex PCR; TCRdb's table is partial and in-frame only. The sample holds approximately 27,000 clones, roughly 78% seen once. Antigen specificity for these receptors is unknown. Sequencing used CD4+ T cells sorted from PBMCs after roughly 20-hour stimulation, obtained from a patient who received antiretroviral therapy. The receptors derive from an adult woman with HIV who was CMV-seropositive.

The gene calls are TRBV15 and TRBJ1-4; 11 bases align to TRBD1. Trimming took 1 base from V and 7 from J; bases not matched to a gene: 2. CDR3 size: 15 residues. Per germline, CDR1 LNHNV and CDR2 YYDKDF (reference sequence). This CDR3 is CATSRGGTGGEKLFF. CDR3 DNA: TGTGCCACCAGCAGAGGAGGGACAGGGGGTGAAAAACTGTTTTTT.

The rearrangement links TRBV30 to TRBJ2-1, with 7 bases matching TRBD2. The CDR3 consists of 12 residues. Trimming cost V 3 bases and J 13 bases; bases outside gene matches: 9. Germline loops: CDR1 GTSNPN, CDR2 SVGIG (reference sequence). For the CDR3, the DNA is TGTGCCTGGAGGGGAAGCGGGGCCCGCCAGTTCTTC. Encoded protein: CAWRGSGARQFF.

About this clone: One end of the junction does not line up with germline, which may come from a read error. The chain employs TRBV5-1 and TRBJ1-1; D not certain. CDR1 and CDR2 from the germline V gene are SGHRS and YFSETQ. This CDR3 has 15 residues. CDR3 sequence reads: CASSLDGLANAEAFF. The CDR3 DNA reads as TGCGCCAGCAGCTTGGATGGCCTTGCGAACGCTGAAGCTTTCTTT. The full variable domain, with the rest looked up from reference TRBV5-1 and TRBJ1-1, is KAGVTQTPRYLIKTRGQQVTLSCSPISGHRSVSWYQQTPGQGLQFLFEYFSETQRNKGNFPGRFSGRQFSNSRSEMNVSTLELGDSALYLCASSLDGLANAEAFFGQGTRLTVV.

The chain joins TRBV15 to TRBJ2-5; TRBD1 matches 7 bases. The CDR3 sequence is 16 residues long. Germline CDR1 LNHNV, CDR2 YYDKDF (reference sequence). The ends lost 1 base at V and 4 bases at J; junction bases unmatched: 9. For the CDR3, the DNA is TGTGCCACCAGCAGAGGGTTCCCGGGACAGAGAGAGACCCAGTACTTC. This sequence encodes CATSRGFPGQRETQYF.

The rearrangement joins TRBV5-4 to TRBJ1-6; D may be TRBD1 (6 bases). V was pared by 4 bases and J by 6 bases, with 14 bases between. Germline V gene sequence: CDR1 SGHNT, CDR2 YYREEE (reference sequence). This CDR3 contains 15 residues. DNA of the CDR3: TGTGCCAGCAGCCCGGGGGGGCGAGGTAATTCACCCCTCCACTTT. Translated: CASSPGGRGNSPLHF.

This chain links TRBV18 with TRBJ1-4; no clear D. Germline loops: CDR1 KGHSH, CDR2 LQKENI. This CDR3 is built from 13 residues. V was cut by 3 bases and J by 8 bases, with 10 bases left in between. DNA of the CDR3: TGTGCCAGCTCACCCGAGTTGGGCGAAAAACTGTTTTTT. The encoded protein is CASSPELGEKLFF. Variable domain in full (rest from reference TRBV18 and TRBJ1-4): NAGVMQNPRHLVRRRGQEARLRCSPMKGHSHVYWYRQLPEEGLKFMVYLQKENIIDESGMPKERFSAEFPKEGPSILRIQQVVRGDSAAYFCASSPELGEKLFFGSGTQLSVL.

The rearrangement links TRBV7-3 to TRBJ1-6, with D possibly matching TRBD1 (6 bases). This CDR3 spans 15 amino acids. CDR1 SGHTA and CDR2 FQGTGA come from the germline V gene. The V end lost 2 bases, the J end lost 9 bases, and 14 bases lay between the germline ends. CDR3 sequence (DNA): TGTGCCAGCAGCTTAGGGGGCGCTGGGTCTTCACCCCTCCACTTT. As protein: CASSLGGAGSSPLHF.

This clone was seen more than once but under ten times. The rearrangement joins TRBV7-9 to TRBJ2-7, with D perhaps TRBD2 (6 bases). The V and J ends lost 3 bases and 6 bases respectively, with 21 bases between them. Germline CDR1 and CDR2: SEHNR and FQNEAQ (reference sequence). This CDR3 is 16 amino acids long. DNA for the CDR3: TGTGCCAGCAGCTTCGCGGGGACGGGGGAGAGTGGCGAGCAGTACGTC. Protein product: CASSFAGTGESGEQYV.

The chain couples TRBV18 to TRBJ1-5; weak D call: TRBD1 (5 bases). Trimming took off 3 bases at V and 1 base at J, with 10 bases between the two ends. Germline-derived CDR1 and CDR2 are KGHSH and LQKENI. The CDR3 contains 15 residues. CDR3 residues: CASSPEGRSNQPQHF. The DNA for the CDR3 is TGTGCCAGCTCACCGGAGGGACGCAGCAATCAGCCCCAGCATTTT.

The chain couples TRBV27 to TRBJ1-1; D possibly corresponds to TRBD1 (5 bases). CDR1 is MNHEY and CDR2 is SMNVEV in the germline V gene (reference sequence). V lost 0 bases, J lost 3 bases, and 14 bases lay in between. The CDR3 totals 16 residues. The CDR3 DNA reads TGTGCCAGCAGTTTATCGAGGGGCCCCGGGGACACTGAAGCTTTCTTT. Protein product: CASSLSRGPGDTEAFF.

In this sample, this clone turned up once. This chain links TRBV19 with TRBJ2-1, with TRBD1 matching 9 bases. Losses at the gene ends were 5 bases for V and 0 bases for J; bases not matched to a gene: 11. Germline V gives CDR1 LNHDA, CDR2 SQIVND (reference sequence). The CDR3 sequence is 18 residues long. In DNA, the CDR3 is TGTGCCAGTAGTCCCGGGACAGGGCTCTTGAGCTCCTACAATGAGCAGTTCTTC. Translated: CASSPGTGLLSSYNEQFF.

The V gene is TRBV21-1, the J gene TRBJ1-5; TRBD1 was called by the table and not checked on the DNA. TRBV21-1 is shown as a pseudogene. The CDR3 runs to 17 residues. Here the CDR3 reads CASTQGYGTHGAQPQHF. The CDR3 DNA sequence: TGTGCCAGCACACAGGGGTACGGGACGCATGGGGCTCAGCCCCAGCATTTT.

The rearrangement joins TRBV5-1 to TRBJ1-2, with D perhaps TRBD1 (5 bases). The V and J ends lost 4 bases and 2 bases respectively, with 15 bases between them. CDR3 length: 15 amino acids. CDR1 is SGHRS and CDR2 is YFSETQ in the germline V gene. The CDR3 DNA reads as TGCGCCAGCAGCCTGGAGTGGGGGATCAACTATGGCTACACCTTC. Its protein is CASSLEWGINYGYTF.

The chain is built from TRBV19 and TRBJ2-1; a possible D gene is TRBD2 (5 bases). Germline V lookup: CDR1 LNHDA, CDR2 SQIVND (reference sequence). The V and J ends lost 4 bases and 3 bases respectively, with 13 bases between them. The CDR3 extends over 15 amino acids. CDR3 region: CASSKGRAGYNEQFF. In nucleotides, the CDR3 is TGTGCCAGTAGTAAAGGAAGGGCGGGCTACAATGAGCAGTTCTTC. The whole variable domain, remainder taken from reference TRBV19 and TRBJ2-1, is DGGITQSPKYLFRKEGQNVTLSCEQNLNHDAMYWYRQDPGQGLRLIYYSQIVNDFQKGDIAEGYSVSREKKESFPLTVTSAQKNPTAFYLCASSKGRAGYNEQFFGPGTRLTVL.